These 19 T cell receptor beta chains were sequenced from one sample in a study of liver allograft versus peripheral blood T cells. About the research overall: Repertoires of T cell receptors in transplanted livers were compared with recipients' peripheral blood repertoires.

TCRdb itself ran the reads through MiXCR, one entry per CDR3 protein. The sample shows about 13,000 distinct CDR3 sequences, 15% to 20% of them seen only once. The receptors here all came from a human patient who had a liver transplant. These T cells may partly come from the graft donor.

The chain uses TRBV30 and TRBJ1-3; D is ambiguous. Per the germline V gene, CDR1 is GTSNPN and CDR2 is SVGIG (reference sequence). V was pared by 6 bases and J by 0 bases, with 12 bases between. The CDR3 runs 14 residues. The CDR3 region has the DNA TGTGCCTGTCCCAACCCCACCTCTGGAAACACCATATATTTT. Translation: CACPNPTSGNTIYF. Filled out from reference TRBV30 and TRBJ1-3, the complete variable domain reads SQTIHQWPATLVQPVGSPLSLECTVEGTSNPNLYWYRQAAGRGLQLLFYSVGIGQISSEVPQNLSASRPQDRQFILSSKKLLLSDSGFYLCACPNPTSGNTIYFGEGSWLTVV.

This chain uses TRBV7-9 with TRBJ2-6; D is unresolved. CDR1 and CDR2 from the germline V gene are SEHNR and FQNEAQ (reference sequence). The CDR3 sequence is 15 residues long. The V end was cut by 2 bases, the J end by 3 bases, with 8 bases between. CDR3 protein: CASSLRVSGANVLTF. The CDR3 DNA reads TGTGCCAGCAGCTTAAGAGTTAGTGGGGCCAACGTCCTGACTTTC.

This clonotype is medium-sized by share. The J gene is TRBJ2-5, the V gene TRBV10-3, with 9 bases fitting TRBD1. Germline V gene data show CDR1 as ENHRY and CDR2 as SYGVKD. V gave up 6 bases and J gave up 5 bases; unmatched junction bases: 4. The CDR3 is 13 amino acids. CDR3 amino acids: CAISGTGRETQYF. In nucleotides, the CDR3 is TGTGCCATCAGCGGGACAGGGCGGGAGACCCAGTACTTC.

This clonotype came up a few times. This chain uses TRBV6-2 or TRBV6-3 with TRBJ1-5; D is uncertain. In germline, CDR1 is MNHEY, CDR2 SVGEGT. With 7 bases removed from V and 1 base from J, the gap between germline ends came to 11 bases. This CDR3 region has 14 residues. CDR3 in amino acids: CASTPFGSNQPQHF. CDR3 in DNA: TGTGCCAGCACCCCCTTTGGAAGCAATCAGCCCCAGCATTTT.

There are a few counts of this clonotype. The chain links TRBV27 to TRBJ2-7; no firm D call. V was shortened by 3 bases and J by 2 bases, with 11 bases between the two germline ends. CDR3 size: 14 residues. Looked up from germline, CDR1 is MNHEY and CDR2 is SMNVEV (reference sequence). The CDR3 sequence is CASSFLDGPYEQYF. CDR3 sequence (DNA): TGTGCCAGCAGTTTTCTGGACGGTCCCTACGAGCAGTACTTC.

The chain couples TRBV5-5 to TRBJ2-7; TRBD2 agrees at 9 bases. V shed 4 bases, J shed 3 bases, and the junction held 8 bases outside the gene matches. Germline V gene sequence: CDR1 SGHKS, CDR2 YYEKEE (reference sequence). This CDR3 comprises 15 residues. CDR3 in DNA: TGTGCCAGCAGCCTACTTCAAGCGGGGGGCTACGAGCAGTACTTC. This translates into CASSLLQAGGYEQYF.

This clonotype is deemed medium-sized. For the CDR3, the DNA is TGTGCCAGCAGTTCCGGACGGTTTCGGAATGAAAAACTGTTTTTT. It is translated as CASSSGRFRNEKLFF. This chain connects TRBV27 to TRBJ1-4; no clear D gene. Germline lookup yields CDR1 MNHEY and CDR2 SMNVEV (reference sequence). V lost 4 bases and J 5 bases, leaving 14 bases between the germline ends. CDR3 length: 15 residues. Looking up the rest from reference TRBV27 and TRBJ1-4 gives the full variable domain: EAQVTQNPRYLITVTGKKLTVTCSQNMNHEYMSWYRQDPGLGLRQIYYSMNVEVTDKGDVPEGYKVSRKEKRNFPLILESPSPNQTSLYFCASSSGRFRNEKLFFGSGTQLSVL.

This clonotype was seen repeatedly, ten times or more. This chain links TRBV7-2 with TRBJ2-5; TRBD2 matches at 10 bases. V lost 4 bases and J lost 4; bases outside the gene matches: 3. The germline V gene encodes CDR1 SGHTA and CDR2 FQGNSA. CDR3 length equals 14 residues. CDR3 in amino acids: CASSYASGRETQYF. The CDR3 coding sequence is TGTGCCAGCAGCTACGCTAGCGGGAGAGAGACCCAGTACTTC.

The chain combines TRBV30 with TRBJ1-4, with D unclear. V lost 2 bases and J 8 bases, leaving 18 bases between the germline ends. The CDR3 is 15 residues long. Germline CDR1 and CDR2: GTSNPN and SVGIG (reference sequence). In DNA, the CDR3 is TGTGCCTGGAGTCTACCGACCGGGGTTAAGGAAAAACTGTTTTTT. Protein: CAWSLPTGVKEKLFF.

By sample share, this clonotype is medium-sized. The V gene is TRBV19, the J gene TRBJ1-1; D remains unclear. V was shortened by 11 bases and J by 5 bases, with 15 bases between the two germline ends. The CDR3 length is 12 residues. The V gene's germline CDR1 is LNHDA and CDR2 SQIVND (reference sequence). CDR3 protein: CAAGLGETEAFF. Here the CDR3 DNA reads TGTGCCGCCGGTCTTGGGGAGACTGAAGCTTTCTTT. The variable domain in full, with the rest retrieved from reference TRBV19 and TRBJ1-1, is DGGITQSPKYLFRKEGQNVTLSCEQNLNHDAMYWYRQDPGQGLRLIYYSQIVNDFQKGDIAEGYSVSREKKESFPLTVTSAQKNPTAFYLCAAGLGETEAFFGQGTRLTVV.

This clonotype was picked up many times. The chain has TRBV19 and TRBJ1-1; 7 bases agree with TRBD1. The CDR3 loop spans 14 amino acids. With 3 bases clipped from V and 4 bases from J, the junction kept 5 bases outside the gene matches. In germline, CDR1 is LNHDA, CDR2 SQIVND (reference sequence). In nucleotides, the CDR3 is TGTGCCAGTAGTATTAGTCCAGGGGGCACTGAAGCTTTCTTT. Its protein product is CASSISPGGTEAFF.

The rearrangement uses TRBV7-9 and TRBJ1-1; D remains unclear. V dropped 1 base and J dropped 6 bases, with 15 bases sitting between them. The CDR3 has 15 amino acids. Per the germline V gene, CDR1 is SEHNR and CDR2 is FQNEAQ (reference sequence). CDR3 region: CASSLGVAHRSEAFF. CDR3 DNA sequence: TGTGCCAGCAGCTTAGGAGTTGCACATCGCTCTGAAGCTTTCTTT.

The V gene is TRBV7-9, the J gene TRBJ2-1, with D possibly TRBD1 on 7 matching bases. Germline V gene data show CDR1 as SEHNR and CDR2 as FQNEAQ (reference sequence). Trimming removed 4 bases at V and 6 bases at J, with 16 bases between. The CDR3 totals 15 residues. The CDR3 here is CASSYGSGGINEQFF. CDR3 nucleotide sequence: TGTGCCAGCAGCTACGGGTCAGGGGGGATCAATGAGCAGTTCTTC.

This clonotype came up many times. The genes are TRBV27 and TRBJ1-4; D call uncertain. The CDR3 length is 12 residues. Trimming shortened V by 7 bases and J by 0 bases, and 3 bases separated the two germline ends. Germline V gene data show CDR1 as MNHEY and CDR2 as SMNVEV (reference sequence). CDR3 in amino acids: CASTTTNEKLFF. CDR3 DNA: TGTGCCAGCACAACAACTAATGAAAAACTGTTTTTT.

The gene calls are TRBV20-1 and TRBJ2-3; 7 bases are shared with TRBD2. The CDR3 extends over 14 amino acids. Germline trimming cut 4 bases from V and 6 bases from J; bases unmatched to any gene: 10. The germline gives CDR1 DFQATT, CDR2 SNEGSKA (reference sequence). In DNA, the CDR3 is TGCAGTGCTATAGAGGGCGGGAGAGAGGATACGCAGTATTTT. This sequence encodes CSAIEGGREDTQYF.

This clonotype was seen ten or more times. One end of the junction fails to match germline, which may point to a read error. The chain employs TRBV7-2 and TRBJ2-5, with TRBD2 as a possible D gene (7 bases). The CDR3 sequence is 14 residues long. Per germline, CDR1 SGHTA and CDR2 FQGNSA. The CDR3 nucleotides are TGTGCCAGCAGTTTAGGGGGGGCCCAAGAGACCCAGTACTTC. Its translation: CASSLGGAQETQYF.

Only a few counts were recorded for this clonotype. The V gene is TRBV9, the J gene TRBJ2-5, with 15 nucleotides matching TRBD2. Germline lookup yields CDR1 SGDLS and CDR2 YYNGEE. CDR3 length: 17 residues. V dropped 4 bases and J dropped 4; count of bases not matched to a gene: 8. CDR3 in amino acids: CASSSGTSGGRGETQYF. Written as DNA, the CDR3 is TGTGCCAGCAGCTCTGGGACTAGCGGGGGGCGGGGAGAGACCCAGTACTTC.

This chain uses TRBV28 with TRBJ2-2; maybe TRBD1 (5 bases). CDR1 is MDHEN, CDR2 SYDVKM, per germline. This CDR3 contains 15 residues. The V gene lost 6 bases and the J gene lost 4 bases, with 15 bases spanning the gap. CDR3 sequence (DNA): TGTGCCAGCAGCCTAGGGGTTAGATCCACCGGGGAGCTGTTTTTT. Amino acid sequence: CASSLGVRSTGELFF.

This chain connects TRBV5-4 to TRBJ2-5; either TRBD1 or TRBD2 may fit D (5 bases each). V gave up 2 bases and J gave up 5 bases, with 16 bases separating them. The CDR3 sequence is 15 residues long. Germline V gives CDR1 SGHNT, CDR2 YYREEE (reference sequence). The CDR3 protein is CASSLGGGPQETQYF. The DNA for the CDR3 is TGTGCCAGCAGCTTAGGTGGGGGACCCCAGGAGACCCAGTACTTC.